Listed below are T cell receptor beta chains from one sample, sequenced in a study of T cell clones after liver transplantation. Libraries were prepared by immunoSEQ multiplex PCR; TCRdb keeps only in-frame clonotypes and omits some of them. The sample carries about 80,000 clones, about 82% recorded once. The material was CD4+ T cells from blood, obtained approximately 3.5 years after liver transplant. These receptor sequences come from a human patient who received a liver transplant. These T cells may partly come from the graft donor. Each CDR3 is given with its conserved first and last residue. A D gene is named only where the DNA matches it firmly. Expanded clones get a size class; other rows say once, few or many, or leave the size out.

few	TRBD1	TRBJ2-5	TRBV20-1	CSAYRGKTQYF	TGCAGTGCCTACAGGGGGAAGACCCAGTACTTC
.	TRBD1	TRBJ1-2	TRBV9	CASSPLSRDSFNYGYTF	TGTGCCAGCAGCCCGCTATCACGGGACAGTTTTAACTATGGCTACACCTTC
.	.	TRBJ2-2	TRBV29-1	CSVEAGKGLKGEELFF	TGCAGCGTTGAAGCGGGAAAGGGACTTAAAGGCGAGGAGCTGTTTTTT
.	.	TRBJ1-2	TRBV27	CASSLSSGVAGYTF	TGTGCCAGCAGTTTATCATCCGGGGTGGCTGGCTACACCTTC
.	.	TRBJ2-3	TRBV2	CASSEGPDTQYF	TGTGCCAGCAGTGAAGGTCCAGATACGCAGTATTTT
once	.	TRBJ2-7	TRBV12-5	CASVPILRNYEQYF	TGTGCTAGTGTTCCCATCTTGCGGAACTACGAGCAGTACTTC
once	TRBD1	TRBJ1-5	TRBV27	CASSALQGGGNQPQHF	TGTGCCAGCAGTGCCCTACAGGGGGGCGGCAATCAGCCCCAGCATTTT
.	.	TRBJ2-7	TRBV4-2	CASSQDRTSYEQYF	TGTGCCAGCAGCCAAGATCGGACTTCCTACGAGCAGTACTTC
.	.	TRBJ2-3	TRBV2	CASSESRAGADTQYF	TGTGCCAGCAGTGAGTCGCGGGCCGGGGCAGATACGCAGTATTTT
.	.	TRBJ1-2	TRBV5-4	CASSLAGGAAANYGYTF	TGTGCCAGCAGCCTCGCGGGAGGGGCAGCTGCTAACTATGGCTACACCTTC
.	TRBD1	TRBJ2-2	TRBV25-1	CASSRTGQTGELFF	TGTGCCAGCAGCCGGACAGGCCAAACCGGGGAGCTGTTTTTT
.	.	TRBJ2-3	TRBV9	CASRASGVRTDTQYF	TGTGCCAGCAGGGCCTCAGGGGTTCGGACAGATACGCAGTATTTT